One and the same sample provided the 21 T cell receptor beta chains below, sequenced in a study of blood T cell repertoires in COVID-19. Produced via immunoSEQ multiplex PCR; TCRdb's table is partial and in-frame only. In the table there are roughly 150,000 clones, about 90% of which are singletons. The specimen sequenced was peripheral blood. These receptors originate from a man aged 60 to 69 with acute or convalescent COVID-19.

The chain carries TRBV6-1 and TRBJ1-5, with D possibly being TRBD1 (5 bases). V was pared by 6 bases and J by 2 bases, with 14 bases between. The CDR3 is 15 amino acids. Germline CDR1 is MNHNS and CDR2 is SASEGT. The CDR3 nucleotides are TGTGCCAGCAGCGACCAGGGCTCGGGCAATCAGCCCCAGCATTTT. This sequence encodes CASSDQGSGNQPQHF.

This chain connects TRBV9 to TRBJ2-1; TRBD2 agrees at 10 bases. J gave up 7 bases and V 4 bases, and 8 bases lay outside the gene matches. From germline, CDR1 is SGDLS and CDR2 YYNGEE. There are 15 residues in the CDR3. The CDR3 sequence: CASSTSGGGKNEQFF. CDR3 nucleotides: TGTGCCAGCAGCACCAGCGGGGGGGGCAAGAATGAGCAGTTCTTC.

The V gene is TRBV6-2 or TRBV6-3, the J gene TRBJ1-1; D not resolved. V was pared by 4 bases and J by 8 bases, with 14 bases between. The CDR3 totals 13 residues. The V gene's germline CDR1 is MNHEY and CDR2 SVGEGT. The CDR3 region has the DNA TGTGCCAGCAGTTCCTTCCCAGTGTGGGAAGCTTTCTTT. Translated, it gives CASSSFPVWEAFF.

This chain connects TRBV2 to TRBJ2-1, with D possibly being TRBD2 (7 bases). V lost 4 bases, J lost 6 bases, and 13 bases lay in between. Germline-derived CDR1 and CDR2 are SNHLY and FYNNEI. There are 14 residues in the CDR3. The CDR3 is CASSANREGNEQFF. CDR3 DNA: TGTGCCAGCAGTGCCAACAGGGAGGGCAATGAGCAGTTCTTC.

The table lists this clone with a count of one. The rearrangement links TRBV3-1 (or the pseudogene TRBV3-2) to TRBJ1-3, with TRBD1 matching 7 bases. The germline V gene has CDR1 LGHDT and CDR2 YNNKEL (reference sequence). The CDR3 covers 16 residues. Trimming at V came to 3 bases and at J to 0 bases, leaving 5 bases not matched to a gene. The CDR3 here is CASSHGTASSGNTIYF. Here the CDR3 DNA reads TGTGCCAGCAGCCACGGGACAGCCAGCTCTGGAAACACCATATATTTT.

This rearrangement joins TRBV30 to TRBJ1-3, with TRBD1 identical over 9 bases. This CDR3 comprises 16 residues. The V segment lost 2 bases and the J segment 0 bases; nucleotides outside the gene matches: 5. From germline, CDR1 is GTSNPN and CDR2 SVGIG (reference sequence). Here the CDR3 reads CAWSRGQGDSGNTIYF. The CDR3 nucleotides are TGTGCCTGGAGTAGGGGACAGGGAGACTCTGGAAACACCATATATTTT.

V gene TRBV5-4 combines with J gene TRBJ1-2; D might be TRBD1 (5 bases). The germline V and J ends were trimmed by 0 bases and 6 bases, with 9 bases remaining between them. Germline V lookup: CDR1 SGHNT, CDR2 YYREEE (reference sequence). The CDR3 consists of 13 residues. Here the CDR3 DNA reads TGTGCCAGCAGCTTGGGCGGGGCTGATGGCTACACCTTC. Protein product: CASSLGGADGYTF.

The V and J genes are TRBV29-1 and TRBJ2-7; 7 bases are a match to TRBD1. The CDR3 covers 12 residues. CDR1 SQVTM and CDR2 ANQGSEA come from the germline V gene. Trimming cost V 6 bases and J 1 base; bases outside gene matches: 3. This CDR3 reads CSVIQGSYEQYF. In DNA, the CDR3 is TGCAGCGTGATACAGGGGTCCTACGAGCAGTACTTC.

The genes are TRBV6-1 and TRBJ2-3, with TRBD1 as a possible D gene (5 bases). CDR1 is MNHNS and CDR2 is SASEGT in the germline V gene. Trimming shortened V by 4 bases and J by 0 bases, and 17 bases separated the two germline ends. The CDR3 runs 17 residues. The CDR3 loop reads CASSGRQPPSSTDTQYF. CDR3 nucleotide sequence: TGTGCCAGCAGTGGCCGACAGCCCCCGTCTAGCACAGATACGCAGTATTTT.

The V and J genes are TRBV14 and TRBJ2-5; 8 nucleotides align to TRBD1. The length of the CDR3 is 15 residues. Germline V CDR1 and CDR2: SGHDN, FVKESK. The V gene end was trimmed by 5 bases and the J gene end by 4 bases; junction bases not matched to a gene: 9. CDR3 nucleotide sequence: TGTGCCAGCAGCATTCACCAGGGGGCCGGAGAGACCCAGTACTTC. It codes for CASSIHQGAGETQYF.

The chain couples TRBV7-6 to TRBJ2-2; 14 positions match TRBD2. The CDR3 sequence is 18 residues long. Per germline, CDR1 SGHVS and CDR2 FNYEAQ. V was clipped by 3 bases and J by 2 bases; unmatched bases: 5. The CDR3 nucleotides are TGTGCCAGCAGCTTTCGGACTAGCGGGGGGCCCAACACCGGGGAGCTGTTTTTT. Translating gives CASSFRTSGGPNTGELFF.

CDR3 nucleotide sequence: TGTGCCAGTAGTATAGACAACGAGCAGTACTTC. Amino acids: CASSIDNEQYF. The V and J genes are TRBV19 and TRBJ2-7; D is ambiguous. This CDR3 spans 11 amino acids. Trimming pared 0 bases from V and 5 bases from J, leaving 2 bases between. CDR1 is LNHDA, CDR2 SQIVND, per germline (reference sequence).

The chain joins TRBV24-1 to TRBJ2-3; D may be TRBD2 (5 bases). Per the germline V gene, CDR1 is KGHDR and CDR2 is SFDVKD. This CDR3 contains 13 residues. V lost 3 bases and J 4 bases, leaving 7 bases between the germline ends. The CDR3 protein is CATSDHGADTQYF. CDR3 nucleotide sequence: TGTGCCACCAGTGATCACGGGGCAGATACGCAGTATTTT.

This clone occurred once. The V gene is TRBV6-2 or TRBV6-3, the J gene TRBJ1-5; D gene uncertain. The germline gives CDR1 MNHEY, CDR2 SVGEGT. The V end lost 4 bases, the J end lost 2 bases, and 12 bases lay between the germline ends. The CDR3 spans 15 residues. This CDR3 reads CASSSAELGNQPQHF. CDR3 DNA: TGTGCCAGCAGTTCCGCGGAACTAGGCAATCAGCCCCAGCATTTT.

The rearrangement uses TRBV5-8 and TRBJ1-2; D not certain. The CDR3 has 13 residues. Germline V gives CDR1 SGHTS, CDR2 YDEGEE. The V and J ends lost 9 bases and 4 bases respectively, with 16 bases between them. The CDR3 region is CATGVRGPYGYTF. For the CDR3, the DNA is TGTGCCACCGGGGTGAGAGGACCCTATGGCTACACCTTC.

The rearrangement uses TRBV30 and TRBJ1-2; the match to TRBD1 covers 8 bases. V was clipped by 1 base and J by 4 bases; unmatched bases: 11. Per germline, CDR1 GTSNPN and CDR2 SVGIG (reference sequence). The CDR3 extends over 16 amino acids. The CDR3 sequence is CAWSEKLGQGGYGYTF. The CDR3 DNA sequence: TGTGCCTGGAGTGAAAAACTCGGACAGGGCGGCTATGGCTACACCTTC.

This chain's CDR3 is CASSLALSQNIQYF. CDR3 coding DNA: TGTGCCAGCAGCTTGGCTCTCAGTCAAAACATTCAGTACTTC. The chain is built from TRBV5-6 and TRBJ2-4; D gene uncertain. Germline V lookup: CDR1 SGHDT, CDR2 YYEEEE. This CDR3 region has 14 residues. V shed 0 bases and J shed 5 bases, with 9 bases lying between them. The full variable domain, with the rest looked up from reference TRBV5-6 and TRBJ2-4, is DAGVTQSPTHLIKTRGQQVTLRCSPKSGHDTVSWYQQALGQGPQFIFQYYEEEERQRGNFPDRFSGHQFPNYSSELNVNALLLGDSALYLCASSLALSQNIQYFGAGTRLSVL.

V gene TRBV4-2 combines with J gene TRBJ1-3; 7 bases are a match to TRBD1. The CDR3 sequence is 15 residues long. V lost 4 bases and J lost 4; bases outside the gene matches: 7. Germline V gene lookup returns CDR1 LGHNA and CDR2 YNFKEQ. The CDR3 nucleotides are TGTGCCAGCAGCCCTAACAGGGGATCGGGAAACACCATATATTTT. It encodes CASSPNRGSGNTIYF.

This clone is a singleton in its sample. The chain carries TRBV5-1 and TRBJ1-4; 7 bases agree with TRBD1. This CDR3 region has 13 residues. Per germline, CDR1 SGHRS and CDR2 YFSETQ. Trimming took 2 bases from V and 6 from J; bases not matched to a gene: 1. The chain's CDR3 is CASSFTGDEKLFF. DNA for the CDR3: TGCGCCAGCAGCTTCACAGGGGATGAAAAACTGTTTTTT.

The chain has TRBV10-3 and TRBJ1-3; 8 nucleotides line up with TRBD1. The CDR3 length is 13 residues. V gave up 10 bases and J gave up 3 bases; unmatched junction bases: 5. Germline CDR1 and CDR2: ENHRY and SYGVKD. This CDR3 reads CATAGTGGNTIYF. DNA for the CDR3: TGTGCCACCGCCGGGACAGGTGGAAACACCATATATTTT.

The V gene is TRBV4-1, the J gene TRBJ2-3; D remains ambiguous. This CDR3 contains 15 residues. Germline assignment: CDR1 MGHRA and CDR2 YSYEKL. Trimming left V 1 base short and J 1 base short, with 9 bases between. Written as DNA, the CDR3 is TGCGCCAGCAGCCAAGTCGGTCCGGGCACAGATACGCAGTATTTT. Its protein product is CASSQVGPGTDTQYF.